The 14 T cell receptor beta chains below all came from one sample that was sequenced in a study of cytomegalovirus exposure and HLA in healthy donors. TCRdb's table, derived via immunoSEQ multiplex PCR, lists solely in-frame clones and lacks some. The table shows 150,000 to 200,000 clones, with 70% to 90% occurring only once. The sequenced material came from PBMCs. These receptors all come from a man aged 30 to 39 in good health and CMV-seropositive.

The chain couples TRBV5-1 to TRBJ2-5; D gene ambiguous. With 0 bases removed from V and 5 bases from J, the gap between germline ends came to 8 bases. The germline V gene encodes CDR1 SGHRS and CDR2 YFSETQ. The CDR3 is 13 amino acids. The CDR3 sequence is CASSLEYGETQYF. The CDR3 DNA is TGCGCCAGCAGCTTGGAGTACGGGGAGACCCAGTACTTC.

The genes are TRBV25-1 and TRBJ2-7; TRBD2 is a possible D gene (6 bases). CDR3 length equals 14 residues. Trimming removed 2 bases at V and 4 bases at J, with 12 bases between. Looked up from germline, CDR1 is MGHDK and CDR2 is SYGVNS. The CDR3 sequence: CASSETWEAYEQYF. The CDR3 DNA reads TGTGCCAGCAGTGAAACTTGGGAGGCTTACGAGCAGTACTTC.

The chain is built from TRBV18 and TRBJ2-7; 9 nucleotides line up with TRBD1. The CDR3 sequence is 17 residues long. CDR1 and CDR2 (germline): KGHSH, LQKENI. V shed 0 bases and J 4 bases; nucleotides not matched to a gene: 10. The CDR3 loop reads CASSPPYGDRDGYEQYF. The DNA for the CDR3 is TGTGCCAGCTCACCACCGTACGGGGACAGGGATGGGTACGAGCAGTACTTC.

The sample holds one count of this clone. This sequence joins TRBV20-1 and TRBJ1-1; D gene uncertain. CDR1 and CDR2 (germline): DFQATT, SNEGSKA (reference sequence). This CDR3 has 11 residues. The V gene lost 6 bases and the J gene lost 11 bases, with 16 bases spanning the gap. The CDR3 coding sequence is TGCAGTGCGGAGGCCTTTAGGGAGGCTTTCTTT. Translation gives CSAEAFREAFF.

The count of this clone is one. This chain uses TRBV7-2 with TRBJ1-5; no clear D gene. This CDR3 is built from 16 residues. Germline CDR1 is SGHTA and CDR2 is FQGNSA. The V and J ends lost 2 bases and 4 bases respectively, with 15 bases between them. CDR3 loop: CASSLTLSTGNQPQHF. CDR3 DNA: TGTGCCAGCAGCTTAACCCTAAGTACGGGGAATCAGCCCCAGCATTTT.

V and J are TRBV9 and TRBJ1-4, with D tentatively TRBD1 (6 bases). Trimming removed 6 bases at V and 7 bases at J, with 16 bases between. The length of the CDR3 is 14 residues. The germline V gene has CDR1 SGDLS and CDR2 YYNGEE. In DNA form, the CDR3 reads TGTGCCAGCACCGAACGACAGGACTCTGAAAAACTGTTTTTT. It specifies CASTERQDSEKLFF.

This clone has a handful of counts. The chain carries TRBV11-2 and TRBJ1-1, with D perhaps matching TRBD1 (5 bases). Between the trimmed V and J ends, which lost 5 bases and 4 bases, there was a span of 20 bases. This CDR3 is built from 16 residues. Looked up from germline, CDR1 is SGHAT and CDR2 is FQNNGV. The CDR3 region has the DNA TGTGCCAGCAGCCTACGGGACTTTCCGGGGGGCACTGAAGCTTTCTTT. This sequence encodes CASSLRDFPGGTEAFF.

The rearrangement uses TRBV13 and TRBJ2-3; D not certain. The germline V gene encodes CDR1 PRHDT and CDR2 FYEKMQ (reference sequence). Trimming removed 2 bases from V and 6 bases from J, with 3 bases in between. This CDR3 contains 11 residues. The CDR3 region is CASSLQDTQYF. CDR3 nucleotide sequence: TGTGCCAGCAGCTTACAGGATACGCAGTATTTT.

V usage is TRBV29-1 and J usage is TRBJ2-1; 8 nucleotides agree with TRBD1. Germline lookup yields CDR1 SQVTM and CDR2 ANQGSEA. The CDR3 totals 12 residues. With 7 bases clipped from V and 5 bases from J, the junction kept 4 bases outside the gene matches. The CDR3 sequence: CSGGQGDNEQFF. CDR3 DNA: TGCAGCGGAGGACAGGGAGACAATGAGCAGTTCTTC.

In DNA, the CDR3 is TGTGCCAGCAGCGGGGGGACAGGGGACGATCCTAACTATGGCTACACCTTC. Translated: CASSGGTGDDPNYGYTF. V is TRBV5-6 and J is TRBJ1-2, with TRBD1 matching 10 bases. Per germline, CDR1 SGHDT and CDR2 YYEEEE. The CDR3 length is 17 residues. J gave up 0 bases and V 4 bases, and 9 bases lay outside the gene matches.

This chain joins TRBV7-2 and TRBJ1-1, with TRBD1 as a possible D gene (6 bases). V was cut by 4 bases and J by 5 bases, with 17 bases left in between. This CDR3 comprises 15 residues. CDR1 and CDR2 from the germline V gene are SGHTA and FQGNSA. DNA for the CDR3: TGTGCCAGCAGCTCCATACGGGGGGCAGGGACTGAAGCTTTCTTT. This gives the protein CASSSIRGAGTEAFF.

This clone was observed a single time. In DNA, the CDR3 is TGTGCCAGTAGTCCTAGCGGGGGGGCCTACGAGCAGTACTTC. Its translation is CASSPSGGAYEQYF. The chain has TRBV19 and TRBJ2-7; 12 bases are shared with TRBD2. Germline loops: CDR1 LNHDA, CDR2 SQIVND (reference sequence). The CDR3 sequence is 14 residues long. V gave up 5 bases and J gave up 2 bases; unmatched junction bases: 1.

This CDR3 reads CSAHFGTGIEQYF. In nucleotides, the CDR3 is TGCAGCGCCCATTTCGGGACAGGGATCGAGCAGTACTTC. This chain links TRBV29-1 with TRBJ2-7, with 9 bases that match TRBD1. Germline V gene lookup returns CDR1 SQVTM and CDR2 ANQGSEA. The junction had 10 bases not matched to a gene; V was cut back by 7 bases and J by 6 bases. The length of the CDR3 is 13 residues.

This sequence joins TRBV19 and TRBJ2-1; weak D call: TRBD2 (5 bases). V shed 7 bases and J shed 2 bases, with 21 bases lying between them. CDR3 length: 17 residues. Germline CDR1 reads LNHDA; CDR2 reads SQIVND (reference sequence). The CDR3 loop reads CASTASPGERAYNEQFF. As DNA, the CDR3 is TGTGCCAGTACCGCCTCGCCCGGGGAGAGGGCCTACAATGAGCAGTTCTTC.